This TCR beta chain originates from a study of cytomegalovirus exposure and HLA in healthy donors. Comments on this clone: The antigen remains unidentified.

The PCR was carried out with 60 Vbeta primers and 13 Jbeta primers. The method was immunoSEQ multiplex PCR; TCRdb's version includes in-frame clones alone and lacks a portion of them. The sample includes about 120,000 clones, 70% to 80% of them seen just once. Findings and limits, study-wide: Rarity held for most TCR sequences, but there were some public TCRs that occurred in many donors.

Between the trimmed V and J ends, which lost 0 bases and 13 bases, there was a span of 15 bases. Germline loops: CDR1 LGHNA, CDR2 YSLEER. The CDR3 loop spans 13 amino acids. The rearrangement links TRBV4-3 to TRBJ2-5; TRBD1 might be the D (5 bases). The sequence was collected from a woman aged 40 to 55 in good health and CMV-seropositive. Specimen: PBMCs. The CDR3, as DNA: TGCGCCAGCAGCCAAGATAGGGGAATGCCCCCGTACTTC. Translated: CASSQDRGMPPYF.